The 23 T cell receptor beta chains listed next were all sequenced from one sample in a study of human T cells and chemical hapten exposure. A single record per CDR3 protein comes from TCRdb applying MiXCR to the RACE reads. Among about 300,000 distinct CDR3 sequences listed, 5% to 6.5% were seen once. Time point meaning: pre-sensitization, week 0. Treatment specified: therapeutic diphenylcyclopropenone sensitization with weekly scalp DPC. The source material was whole blood, sampled in connection with sensitization to the hapten diphenylcyclopropenone (DPC). The source is a woman between 18 and 29 years old with alopecia areata. Some clones in this sample may be carry-over from other donors' samples.

This clonotype was counted many times. V is TRBV5-4 and J is TRBJ2-5; D remains ambiguous. CDR1 and CDR2 (germline): SGHNT, YYREEE (reference sequence). V was pared by 1 base and J by 5 bases, with 6 bases between. The CDR3 totals 12 residues. The CDR3 reads CASSLNGETQYF. CDR3 nucleotide sequence: TGTGCCAGCAGCTTGAATGGGGAGACCCAGTACTTC.

This clonotype turned up a few times. The V and J genes are TRBV4-1 and TRBJ1-5; a weak D match, TRBD1 (5 bases). The CDR3 loop spans 14 amino acids. Germline-derived CDR1 and CDR2 are MGHRA and YSYEKL. V gave up 8 bases and J gave up 2 bases, with 13 bases separating them. The CDR3 loop is CASGHSWGNQPQHF. CDR3 DNA: TGCGCCAGCGGACACTCATGGGGCAATCAGCCCCAGCATTTT.

This clonotype was seen only a few times. The chain combines TRBV4-1 with TRBJ2-2, with 7 nucleotides matching TRBD1. This CDR3 is 20 amino acids long. Unmatched junction bases numbered 18, after V lost 5 bases and J lost 0 bases. The germline gives CDR1 MGHRA, CDR2 YSYEKL. The CDR3: CASSAGGFRGRTPNTGELFF. CDR3 nucleotide sequence: TGCGCCAGCAGCGCAGGGGGTTTCCGGGGACGGACTCCGAACACCGGGGAGCTGTTTTTT.

The CDR3 bases are TGCGCCAGCAGCTTGGGGGGAACCGGGACGGCGGAAAAACTGTTTTTT. Protein: CASSLGGTGTAEKLFF. The chain employs TRBV5-1 and TRBJ1-4; possible D gene TRBD1, 5 bases. CDR1 is SGHRS, CDR2 YFSETQ, per germline. With 0 bases removed from V and 8 bases from J, the gap between germline ends came to 17 bases. This CDR3 comprises 16 residues.

This clonotype was counted between two and nine times. The V and J genes are TRBV6-2 or TRBV6-3 and TRBJ1-2; D is undetermined. This CDR3 is 15 amino acids long. V shed 0 bases and J shed 7 bases, with 15 bases lying between them. Germline-derived CDR1 and CDR2 are MNHEY and SVGEGT. CDR3 nucleotide sequence: TGTGCCAGCAGTTACTCGAGTTCAGGAGCGGGTGGCTACACCTTC. Translation: CASSYSSSGAGGYTF.

This clonotype was picked up many times. The rearrangement joins TRBV29-1 to TRBJ1-2, with TRBD1 identical over 8 bases. V lost 5 bases to trimming and J lost 6 bases; unmatched junction nucleotides: 17. The CDR3 covers 16 residues. The germline CDR1 and CDR2 sequences are SQVTM and ANQGSEA. CDR3 sequence (DNA): TGCAGCGTTCCCAAGACCCCCCCTAAACAGGGGGATGGCTACACCTTC. Encoded protein: CSVPKTPPKQGDGYTF.

This clonotype appeared many times. The chain couples TRBV7-2 to TRBJ1-6; 9 bases fit TRBD1. V shed 6 bases and J 9 bases; nucleotides not matched to a gene: 6. Germline V gene sequence: CDR1 SGHTA, CDR2 FQGNSA. The CDR3 sequence is 14 residues long. In DNA, the CDR3 is TGTGCCAGCAGGGAGGGACAGGGCTTTTCACCCCTCCACTTT. It translates to CASREGQGFSPLHF.

There are a few counts of this clonotype. J is TRBJ2-3 and V is TRBV27, with TRBD1 matching 7 bases. The junction had 5 bases not matched to a gene; V was cut back by 5 bases and J by 3 bases. This CDR3 is built from 14 residues. Germline V gives CDR1 MNHEY, CDR2 SMNVEV (reference sequence). The CDR3 sequence is CASSATQGTDTQYF. The CDR3 DNA is TGTGCCAGCAGTGCGACACAGGGGACAGATACGCAGTATTTT.

This clonotype was picked up many times. The V call is TRBV20-1, the J call TRBJ1-1; 7 nucleotides align to TRBD1. CDR3 size: 12 residues. The germline gives CDR1 DFQATT, CDR2 SNEGSKA (reference sequence). V shed 1 base and J 11 bases; nucleotides not matched to a gene: 7. CDR3 residues: CSARAGQVDAFF. CDR3 coding DNA: TGCAGTGCTAGAGCCGGACAGGTCGATGCTTTCTTT.

This clonotype was seen ten or more times. The rearrangement links TRBV4-3 to TRBJ1-1; 9 nucleotides line up with TRBD1. The junction had 5 bases not matched to a gene; V was cut back by 0 bases and J by 6 bases. The CDR3 is 15 residues long. Per the germline V gene, CDR1 is LGHNA and CDR2 is YSLEER. CDR3 sequence (DNA): TGCGCCAGCAGCCAAGAAGGGACAGGGTGGTCTGAAGCTTTCTTT. Translating it yields CASSQEGTGWSEAFF.

This clonotype was recorded many times. The V and J genes are TRBV6-6 and TRBJ2-7, with 8 bases matching TRBD1. V was clipped by 6 bases and J by 4 bases; unmatched bases: 11. Germline V gene lookup returns CDR1 MNHNY and CDR2 SVGAGI (reference sequence). This CDR3 has 15 residues. CDR3 loop: CASSLGQGVGYEQYF. The CDR3 DNA is TGTGCCAGCAGCCTCGGACAGGGAGTAGGGTACGAGCAGTACTTC.

There are a few counts of this clonotype. The rearrangement joins TRBV13 to TRBJ2-5; no clear D gene. This CDR3 comprises 11 residues. From germline, CDR1 is PRHDT and CDR2 FYEKMQ (reference sequence). Deletions cut 4 bases from V and 9 bases from J, with 9 bases between. The CDR3 DNA is TGTGCCAGCAGCTCTCTCGGTGCCCAGTACTTC. Translating gives CASSSLGAQYF.

CDR3 DNA sequence: TGTGCCAGCAGCCTATCGAGGGACCTAAACACCGGGGAGCTGTTTTTT. Protein: CASSLSRDLNTGELFF. This chain connects TRBV5-4 to TRBJ2-2; D is tentatively TRBD1 or TRBD2 (5 bases each). Germline V gives CDR1 SGHNT, CDR2 YYREEE (reference sequence). Deletions cut 4 bases from V and 2 bases from J, with 15 bases between. This CDR3 comprises 16 residues.

This clonotype came up a few times. The chain links TRBV12-3 or TRBV12-4 to TRBJ1-3; TRBD1 matches at 7 bases. The CDR3 covers 15 residues. The trim removed 3 bases at V and 1 base at J, leaving 3 bases unmatched. CDR3 residues: CASSLATGSGNTIYF. CDR3 coding DNA: TGTGCCAGCAGTTTGGCGACAGGGTCTGGAAACACCATATATTTT.

This clonotype has at least ten counts. J is TRBJ2-7 and V is TRBV7-9, with D maybe TRBD2 (5 bases). CDR3 length: 17 amino acids. The ends were cut back, 4 bases at V and 0 bases at J, with 19 bases in the middle. CDR1 and CDR2 (germline): SEHNR, FQNEAQ (reference sequence). The CDR3 coding sequence is TGTGCCAGCAGCTCGCAAGAGGGTCGGCCGCGCTCCTACGAGCAGTACTTC. It is translated as CASSSQEGRPRSYEQYF.

This clonotype was picked up many times. This chain links TRBV20-1 with TRBJ2-7; tentatively, D is TRBD2 (6 bases). The V gene's germline CDR1 is DFQATT and CDR2 SNEGSKA (reference sequence). There are 12 residues in the CDR3. V dropped 2 bases and J dropped 2 bases, with 7 bases sitting between them. The CDR3 region is CSARPGAYEQYF. Written as DNA, the CDR3 is TGCAGTGCTAGACCGGGGGCCTACGAGCAGTACTTC.

This clonotype was counted ten times or more. The chain combines TRBV4-2 with TRBJ2-2; a possible D gene is TRBD2 (7 bases). CDR1 LGHNA and CDR2 YNFKEQ come from the germline V gene. V was clipped by 3 bases and J by 2 bases, with 16 bases between them. The CDR3 spans 17 residues. This chain's CDR3 is CASSQGLAGANTGELFF. The CDR3, as DNA: TGTGCCAGCAGCCAGGGGCTTGCGGGGGCCAACACCGGGGAGCTGTTTTTT.

V and J are TRBV7-9 and TRBJ2-6; a weak D match, TRBD2 (6 bases). V was cut by 6 bases and J by 12 bases, with 12 bases left in between. The CDR3 runs 12 residues. Per germline, CDR1 SEHNR and CDR2 FQNEAQ (reference sequence). The CDR3 region is CASRRGGTVLTF. The CDR3 DNA follows: TGTGCCAGCAGGAGAGGAGGGACCGTCCTGACTTTC.

Many counts were recorded for this clonotype. The rearrangement links TRBV7-9 to TRBJ1-6; D possibly corresponds to TRBD1 (5 bases). Between the trimmed V and J ends, which lost 7 bases and 7 bases, there was a span of 14 bases. Germline V CDR1 and CDR2: SEHNR, FQNEAQ (reference sequence). The CDR3 runs 14 residues. CDR3: CASNNVAGNSPLHF. CDR3 nucleotides: TGTGCCAGCAACAACGTGGCAGGGAATTCACCCCTCCACTTT.

The chain uses TRBV25-1 and TRBJ1-2, with 8 bases identical to TRBD1. Germline V gives CDR1 MGHDK, CDR2 SYGVNS. The CDR3 has 14 amino acids. The V and J ends lost 6 bases and 4 bases, in that order; junction bases with no gene match: 7. CDR3 sequence reads: CASRGKDRAYGYTF. As DNA, the CDR3 is TGTGCCAGCAGGGGTAAGGACAGGGCCTATGGCTACACCTTC.

At least ten counts were recorded for this clonotype. This sequence joins TRBV4-1 and TRBJ1-2, with D perhaps TRBD1 (5 bases). V gave up 4 bases and J gave up 3 bases, with 18 bases separating them. This CDR3 comprises 16 residues. Germline loops: CDR1 MGHRA, CDR2 YSYEKL. The CDR3, as DNA: TGCGCCAGCAGCCCCACGACCGGAACGGGACACTATGGCTACACCTTC. Its translation: CASSPTTGTGHYGYTF.

Regarding this clonotype: A much larger clone is a single base away; this may be a read error. The rearrangement links TRBV28 to TRBJ2-7; D is unresolved. Trimming cost V 4 bases and J 2 bases, with 18 bases left between them. The germline CDR1 and CDR2 sequences are MDHEN and SYDVKM. The CDR3 totals 16 residues. The CDR3 spells CASSSLNGRLPYEQYF. CDR3 in DNA: TGTGCCAGCAGTTCCCTCAACGGCCGACTCCCCTACGAGCAGTACTTC.

This chain connects TRBV7-2 to TRBJ1-3, with unresolved D. Trimming shortened V by 3 bases and J by 0 bases, and 9 bases separated the two germline ends. Germline values: CDR1 SGHTA, CDR2 FQGNSA. This CDR3 contains 15 residues. The CDR3 nucleotides are TGTGCCAGCAGCTTCGACATACCCTCTGGAAACACCATATATTTT. It is translated as CASSFDIPSGNTIYF.